The clone carrying this T cell receptor (beta chain) has only a few counts. Its specificity is unknown. The data are from a study of cytomegalovirus exposure and HLA in healthy donors. The wider study: The early release's HLA-typed donors yielded roughly 85 million unique TCRs. Assignment to the Caucasian-associated ancestry cluster applied to more than 75% of the 300 to 500 genotyped donors. Study results and caveats: Cytomegalovirus-associated status was assigned to some 180 TCR beta chains. Most subjects' HLA-A and HLA-B alleles were reportedly predicted from TCR beta sequences.

Amplification used 60 Vbeta primers and 13 Jbeta primers. Produced via immunoSEQ multiplex PCR; TCRdb's table is partial and in-frame only. This sample has 120,000 or so clones, with around 80% found just once. The CDR3 length is 15 residues. Germline CDR1 is SGHAT and CDR2 is FQNNGV. Between the trimmed V and J ends, which lost 5 bases and 1 base, there was a span of 13 bases. Sequenced: PBMCs. This sequence originates from a female donor in good health and CMV-seronegative. The chain employs TRBV11-2 and TRBJ2-3; TRBD1 is a possible D gene (6 bases). The CDR3 protein is CASSPGAGGTDTQYF. Written as DNA, the CDR3 is TGTGCCAGCAGCCCAGGCGCAGGGGGCACAGATACGCAGTATTTT.